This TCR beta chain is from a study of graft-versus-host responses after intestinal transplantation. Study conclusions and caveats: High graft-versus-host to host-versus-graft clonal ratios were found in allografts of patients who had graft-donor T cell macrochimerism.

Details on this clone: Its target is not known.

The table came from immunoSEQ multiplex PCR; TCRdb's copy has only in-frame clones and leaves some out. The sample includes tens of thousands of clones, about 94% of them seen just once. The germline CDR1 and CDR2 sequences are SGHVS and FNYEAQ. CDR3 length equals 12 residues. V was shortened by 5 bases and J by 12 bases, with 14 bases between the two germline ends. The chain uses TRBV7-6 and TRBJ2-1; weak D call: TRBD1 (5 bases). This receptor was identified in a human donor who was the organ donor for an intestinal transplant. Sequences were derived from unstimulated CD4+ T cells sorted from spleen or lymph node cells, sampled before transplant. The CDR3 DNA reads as TGTGCCAGCAGCCCATCATCAGGGCCGCAGTTCTTC. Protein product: CASSPSSGPQFF.